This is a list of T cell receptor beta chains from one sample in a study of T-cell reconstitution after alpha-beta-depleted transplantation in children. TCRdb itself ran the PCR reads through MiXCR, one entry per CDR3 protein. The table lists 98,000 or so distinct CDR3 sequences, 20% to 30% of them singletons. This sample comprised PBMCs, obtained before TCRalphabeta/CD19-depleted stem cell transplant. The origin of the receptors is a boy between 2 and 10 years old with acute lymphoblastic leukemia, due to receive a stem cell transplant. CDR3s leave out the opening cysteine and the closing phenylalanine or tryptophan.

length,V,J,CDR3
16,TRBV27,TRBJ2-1,ASSLSSPASLSYNEQF
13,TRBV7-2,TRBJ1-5,ASSLSGPDNQPQH
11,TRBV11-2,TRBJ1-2,ASSLDINYGYT
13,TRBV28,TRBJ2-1,ASSLVGGGYNEQF
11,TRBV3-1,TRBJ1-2,ASSQQGTYGYT
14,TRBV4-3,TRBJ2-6,ASSQEFASGANVLT
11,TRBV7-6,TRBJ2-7,ASSLDWGGQQY
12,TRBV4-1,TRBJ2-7,ASSLLAGATEQY
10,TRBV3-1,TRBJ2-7,ASSQGLAEQY
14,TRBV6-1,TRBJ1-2,ASSEARLRGNYGYT
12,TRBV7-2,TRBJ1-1,ASSAGRGHLEAF
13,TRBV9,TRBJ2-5,ASSTGTGVSETQY
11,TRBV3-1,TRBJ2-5,ASCQWLGETQY
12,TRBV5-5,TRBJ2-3,ASSLEWGSDTQY
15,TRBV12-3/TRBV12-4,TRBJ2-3,ASSFGLAGAPSDTQY
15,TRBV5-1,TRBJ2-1,ASKGYPLQGPSREQF
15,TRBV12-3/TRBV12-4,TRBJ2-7,ASSLGLAGVRAYEQY
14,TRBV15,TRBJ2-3,ATSRGRGTSKDTQY
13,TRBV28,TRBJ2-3,ASSGTTGGTDTQY
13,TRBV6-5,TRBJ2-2,ASSYTQGRTGELF
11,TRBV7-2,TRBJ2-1,ASSPGTLGEQF
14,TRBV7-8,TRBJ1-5,ASSPLQSHSNQPQH
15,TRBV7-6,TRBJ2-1,ASSLGTSGLAYNEQF
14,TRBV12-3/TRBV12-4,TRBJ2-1,ASSTSESGGGHEQF
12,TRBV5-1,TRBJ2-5,ASSLYTSGETQY
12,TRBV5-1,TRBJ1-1,ASSFGGLNTEAF
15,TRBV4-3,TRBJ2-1,ASSQELSSGIYKWQF
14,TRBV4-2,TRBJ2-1,ASSQALAGGANEQF
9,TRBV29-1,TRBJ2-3,SVVKLGTQY
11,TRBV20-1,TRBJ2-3,SANSGRTDTQY
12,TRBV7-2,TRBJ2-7,ASSLAGGSYEQY
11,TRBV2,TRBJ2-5,ASSVGFRETQY
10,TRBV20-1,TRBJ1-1,SARKTGIEAF
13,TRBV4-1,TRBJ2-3,ASSQAWRSTDTQY
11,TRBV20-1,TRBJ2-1,SARELGQNEQF
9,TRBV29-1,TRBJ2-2,SVGSGGELF
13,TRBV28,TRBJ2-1,ASSWAGRGYNEQF
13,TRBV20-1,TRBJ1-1,SAEPGQGINTEAF
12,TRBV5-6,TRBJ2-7,ASSFRGRNYEQY
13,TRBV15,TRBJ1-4,ATSRDVSGGGKLF
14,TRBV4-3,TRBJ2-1,ASSQGTSGRLGEQF
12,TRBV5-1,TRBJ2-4,ASSSGGAKNIQY
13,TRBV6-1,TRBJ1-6,ASHPSEGGNSPLH
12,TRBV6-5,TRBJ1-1,ASSFEGRPLGAF
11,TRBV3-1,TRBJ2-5,ASSQLGGETQY
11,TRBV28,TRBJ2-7,ASKGGGYYEQY
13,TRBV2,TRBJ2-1,ASRFGGNSYNEQF
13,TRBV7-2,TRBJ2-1,ASSLAGGLYNEQF
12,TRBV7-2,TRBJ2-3,ASSWGHNPDTQY
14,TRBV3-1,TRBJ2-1,ASSQDLSGAYNEQF
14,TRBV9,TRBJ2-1,ASSAEGSLRYNEQF
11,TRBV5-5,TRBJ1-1,ASSLDLNTEAF
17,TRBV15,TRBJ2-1,ATSRDYRLAVLSYNEQF